This TCR beta chain was found in a study of somatic mutations in cytotoxic T cells in rheumatoid arthritis. Study at large: Certain V beta antibody-stained T-cell populations, V beta1+ cells sequenced for TCRB among them, were flow-sorted to nearly 100% purity.

General study points: For rheumatoid arthritis patients, CD8+ clonality increased with age, whereas it did not in healthy controls. Researchers did not know the antigen targets of the expanded CD8+ clones.

The CDR3 totals 13 residues. Repertoires were generated with immunoSEQ multiplex PCR, while TCRdb's copy carries only in-frame clones and drops some. This table holds around 20,000 clones, over 75% found once. This clone was detected only a few times. Its cognate antigen is unknown. Positive selection with magnetic beads achieved the isolation of CD4+ and CD8+ cells, followed by a flow cytometry check of purity. Sequenced: CD8+ T cells sorted from blood. The source is a man in his late teens or twenties with rheumatoid arthritis. This chain links TRBV21-1 with TRBJ2-7. TRBV21-1 is deemed a pseudogene. CDR3 loop: CASTFQDDYEQYF. The CDR3, as DNA: TGTGCCAGCACCTTCCAGGACGACTACGAGCAGTACTTC.